Below are 22 T cell receptor beta chains sequenced from a single sample in a study of CD8+ T cells in alopecia areata. cDNA prepared by RNA extraction and subsequent reverse transcription served as the template for sequencing. TCRdb's table, derived via immunoSEQ multiplex PCR, lists solely in-frame clones and lacks some. The sample consists of around 97,000 clones, approximately 58% of them appearing once. Source material: CD4+ T cells sorted from blood. Source of these receptors: a human donor in good health.

This clone was seen more than once but under ten times. This rearrangement joins TRBV5-8 to TRBJ2-6; D ambiguous. The CDR3 is 15 residues long. Trimming shortened V by 5 bases and J by 3 bases, and 12 bases separated the two germline ends. Germline V gives CDR1 SGHTS, CDR2 YDEGEE. CDR3 nucleotide sequence: TGTGCCAGCAGTTTTCGACAACATGGGGCCAACGTCCTGACTTTC. Amino acids: CASSFRQHGANVLTF. The full variable domain, rest sourced from reference TRBV5-8 and TRBJ2-6, is EAGVTQSPTHLIKTRGQQATLRCSPISGHTSVYWYQQALGLGLQFLLWYDEGEERNRGNFPPRFSGRQFPNYSSELNVNALELEDSALYLCASSFRQHGANVLTFGAGSRLTVL.

The chain carries TRBV4-3 and TRBJ2-7, with D possibly being TRBD1 (5 bases). The CDR3 consists of 15 residues. The V gene lost 1 base and the J gene lost 2 bases, with 12 bases spanning the gap. Germline V gene data show CDR1 as LGHNA and CDR2 as YSLEER. In DNA form, the CDR3 reads TGCGCCAGCAGCCAAGCAGACAGCAGTCCCTACGAGCAGTACTTC. It codes for CASSQADSSPYEQYF.

V usage is TRBV7-2 and J usage is TRBJ1-6; 7 bases agree with TRBD1. There are 14 residues in the CDR3. Germline lookup yields CDR1 SGHTA and CDR2 FQGNSA. Germline trimming cut 6 bases from V and 10 bases from J; bases unmatched to any gene: 9. CDR3 sequence reads: CASRTTGFGSPLHF. The CDR3 DNA is TGTGCCAGCAGGACGACAGGGTTTGGGTCACCCCTCCACTTT.

This chain uses TRBV30 with TRBJ1-2; D is undetermined. Germline V gene lookup returns CDR1 GTSNPN and CDR2 SVGIG (reference sequence). The CDR3 length is 11 residues. Trimming stripped 2 bases from V and 13 bases from J, with 14 bases between. CDR3 in amino acids: CAWSPTGLGTF. DNA of the CDR3: TGTGCCTGGAGTCCAACTGGACTGGGCACCTTC.

V usage is TRBV10-3 and J usage is TRBJ1-1; maybe TRBD1 (5 bases). This CDR3 has 12 amino acids. From germline, CDR1 is ENHRY and CDR2 SYGVKD. Trimming took off 8 bases at V and 8 bases at J, with 15 bases between the two ends. CDR3 DNA sequence: TGTGCCATCCGTGGGGCCCAGCTAGAAGCTTTCTTT. It codes for CAIRGAQLEAFF.

This rearrangement joins TRBV15 to TRBJ2-5, with D possibly being TRBD2 (7 bases). This CDR3 is built from 15 residues. The ends were cut back, 0 bases at V and 5 bases at J, with 13 bases in the middle. CDR1 and CDR2 (germline): LNHNV, YYDKDF (reference sequence). CDR3 region: CATSRDAGAGETQYF. As DNA, the CDR3 is TGTGCCACCAGCAGAGATGCGGGGGCAGGGGAGACCCAGTACTTC.

This chain connects TRBV25-1 to TRBJ1-4; 7 bases align to TRBD1. The CDR3 contains 15 residues. The trim removed 8 bases at V and 4 bases at J, leaving 10 bases unmatched. Germline CDR1 reads MGHDK; CDR2 reads SYGVNS. The CDR3 bases are TGTGCCAGCTCCGACAGGGTCGTACTTAATGAAAAACTGTTTTTT. This gives the protein CASSDRVVLNEKLFF.

The chain is built from TRBV10-3 and TRBJ2-1, with D possibly matching TRBD1 (5 bases). CDR3 length equals 13 residues. Deletions cut 10 bases from V and 3 bases from J, with 13 bases between. The germline gives CDR1 ENHRY, CDR2 SYGVKD. CDR3 sequence: CATRIQGYNEQFF. The DNA of the CDR3 is TGTGCCACCCGCATTCAGGGCTACAATGAGCAGTTCTTC.

For this clone: Sequence at one end of the junction differs from germline and may be a read error. The CDR3 DNA is TGCAGCGTTGAACTACTAGCGGGGGGGCCGGCGCTCTTC. It codes for CSVELLAGGPALF. The V gene is TRBV29-1, the J gene TRBJ2-1; 13 nucleotides match TRBD2. Germline V CDR1 and CDR2: SQVTM, ANQGSEA. The CDR3 contains 13 residues.

The genes are TRBV29-1 and TRBJ2-1, with D maybe TRBD2 (6 bases). Germline CDR1 and CDR2: SQVTM and ANQGSEA. CDR3 size: 14 residues. V was pared by 6 bases and J by 9 bases, with 21 bases between. Written as DNA, the CDR3 is TGCAGCGTGGGGGGTCATCCTTACAACCTTGAGCAGTTCTTC. Protein sequence: CSVGGHPYNLEQFF.

This chain uses TRBV29-1 with TRBJ1-1; D unclear. Trimming stripped 2 bases from V and 1 base from J, with 11 bases between. This CDR3 is built from 14 residues. The germline V gene encodes CDR1 SQVTM and CDR2 ANQGSEA. CDR3 coding DNA: TGCAGCGTTGAAAAGGACCGCTCGAACACTGAAGCTTTCTTT. This sequence encodes CSVEKDRSNTEAFF.

In its sample, this clone was seen a few times. The rearrangement links TRBV7-2 to TRBJ2-5, with D possibly TRBD2 on 6 matching bases. V shed 5 bases and J shed 7 bases, with 26 bases lying between them. This CDR3 is 17 amino acids long. Looked up from germline, CDR1 is SGHTA and CDR2 is FQGNSA. The CDR3 is CASSPLTGGGTWRTQYF. CDR3 in DNA: TGTGCCAGCAGCCCCCTAACTGGCGGAGGGACGTGGAGGACCCAGTACTTC.

This clone has a handful of counts. V gene TRBV18 combines with J gene TRBJ2-2, with a tentative D call TRBD1 (6 bases). CDR1 is KGHSH and CDR2 is LQKENI in the germline V gene. V was pared by 3 bases and J by 2 bases, with 10 bases between. This CDR3 is built from 15 residues. The CDR3 loop reads CASSPSGGNTGELFF. CDR3 nucleotides: TGTGCCAGCTCACCGTCTGGGGGCAACACCGGGGAGCTGTTTTTT.

This chain uses TRBV7-9 with TRBJ2-5, with D perhaps matching TRBD2 (6 bases). The CDR3 totals 15 residues. Germline CDR1 SEHNR, CDR2 FQNEAQ (reference sequence). V was shortened by 6 bases and J by 2 bases, with 16 bases between the two germline ends. The CDR3 region is CASRDFHRGQETQYF. The CDR3 DNA sequence: TGTGCCAGCAGGGACTTCCATCGGGGGCAAGAGACCCAGTACTTC. The whole variable domain, filled in from reference TRBV7-9 and TRBJ2-5, reads DTGVSQNPRHKITKRGQNVTFRCDPISEHNRLYWYRQTLGQGPEFLTYFQNEAQLEKSRLLSDRFSAERPKGSFSTLEIQRTEQGDSAMYLCASRDFHRGQETQYFGPGTRLLVL.

The chain joins TRBV7-2 to TRBJ2-3; 11 bases agree with TRBD2. Losses at the gene ends were 4 bases for V and 0 bases for J; bases not matched to a gene: 9. This CDR3 comprises 18 residues. The germline gives CDR1 SGHTA, CDR2 FQGNSA. CDR3: CASSSGTSGATSTDTQYF. DNA for the CDR3: TGTGCCAGCAGCTCCGGGACTAGCGGTGCCACTAGCACAGATACGCAGTATTTT.

The chain has TRBV7-9 and TRBJ2-6; no clear D. The CDR3 is made up of 15 amino acids. V shed 1 base and J shed 0 bases, with 4 bases lying between them. Germline assignment: CDR1 SEHNR and CDR2 FQNEAQ (reference sequence). CDR3 loop: CASSLDASGANVLTF. CDR3 in DNA: TGTGCCAGCAGCTTAGACGCCTCTGGGGCCAACGTCCTGACTTTC.

This clone was counted only a few times. The chain combines TRBV29-1 with TRBJ2-3, with a weak D call TRBD1 (7 bases). Trimming took 2 bases from V and 8 from J, leaving 14 bases between them. CDR3 length: 13 residues. Germline CDR1 is SQVTM and CDR2 is ANQGSEA. CDR3 in amino acids: CSVESNQGGTQYF. In nucleotides, the CDR3 is TGCAGCGTTGAATCAAACCAGGGGGGTACGCAGTATTTT.

This clone was picked up one time. J is TRBJ1-1 and V is TRBV1. TRBV1 counts as a pseudogene. The CDR3 is 17 residues long. CDR3 in amino acids: CTSSQVVLGKGGYEAFF. CDR3 DNA sequence: TGCACCAGCAGCCAAGTAGTCCTAGGGAAGGGGGGATATGAAGCTTTCTTT.

In its sample, this clone was seen a few times. This chain connects TRBV5-1 to TRBJ2-1; TRBD2 aligns across 8 bases. Germline CDR1 reads SGHRS; CDR2 reads YFSETQ. J was trimmed by 6 bases and V by 5 bases; bases with no gene match: 10. The CDR3 is 15 residues long. Here the CDR3 reads CASSTGGANINEQFF. CDR3 sequence (DNA): TGCGCCAGCAGTACCGGGGGGGCGAACATCAATGAGCAGTTCTTC.

The chain combines TRBV6-6 with TRBJ1-2; D gene unclear. The germline V gene has CDR1 MNHNY and CDR2 SVGAGI (reference sequence). The CDR3 totals 14 residues. Trimming took 6 bases from V and 8 from J, leaving 19 bases between them. Written as DNA, the CDR3 is TGTGCCAGCAGGGGAGAGGTTTGGAGCTACGGCTACACCTTC. It translates to CASRGEVWSYGYTF.

This clone was detected a few times. The CDR3 coding sequence is TGTGCCAGTAGTAGGGGTCAGCCCCAGCATTTT. Translating gives CASSRGQPQHF. The chain employs TRBV19 and TRBJ1-5; no reliable D call. The CDR3 sequence is 11 residues long. V gave up 4 bases and J gave up 6 bases, with 4 bases separating them. The germline CDR1 and CDR2 sequences are LNHDA and SQIVND (reference sequence).

The chain recombines TRBV7-2 with TRBJ2-7; TRBD2 matches 10 bases. There are 16 residues in the CDR3. The V gene end was trimmed by 3 bases and the J gene end by 6 bases; junction bases not matched to a gene: 11. Germline CDR1 reads SGHTA; CDR2 reads FQGNSA. The CDR3 here is CASSLGSMTSGLEQYF. The CDR3 region has the DNA TGTGCCAGCAGCTTGGGCTCGATGACTAGCGGGCTCGAGCAGTACTTC.